A single sample gave rise to the 18 T cell receptor beta chains below, sequenced in a study of T cells in Graves' hyperthyroidism and ophthalmopathy. TCR beta CDR3 sequences were amplified from RNA transcripts. RT-PCR in the first round (using the HTBI primer set) targeted the TCR CDR3. TCRdb redid the calling of the multiplex PCR reads with MiXCR, one entry per CDR3 protein. Here the sample spans under 300,000 distinct CDR3 sequences, roughly 22% being singletons. The sequencing input was blood. These receptors all stem from a man aged 25 to 40 with Graves' ophthalmopathy.

Note on this clonotype: One junction end disagrees with the germline gene, perhaps due to a read error. V is TRBV7-7 and J is TRBJ2-1; D is perhaps TRBD1 (5 bases). The CDR3 is 15 amino acids. The germline V gene encodes CDR1 SSHAT and CDR2 FNYEAQ (reference sequence). The CDR3 loop is CASSLGRTPGDEQFF. In nucleotides, the CDR3 is TGTGCTAGCAGCTTGGGGCGGACCCCCGGAGATGAGCAGTTCTTC.

This clonotype was counted only a few times. The rearrangement uses TRBV6-2 or TRBV6-3 and TRBJ2-1; the D gene is possibly TRBD2 (6 bases). Germline CDR1 MNHEY, CDR2 SVGEGT. V was pared by 6 bases and J by 2 bases, with 14 bases between. The CDR3 sequence is 15 residues long. CDR3: CASSTVAGPYNEQFF. The CDR3 nucleotides read TGTGCCAGCAGCACTGTTGCGGGACCCTACAATGAGCAGTTCTTC.

This clonotype was seen repeatedly, ten times or more. The chain's CDR3 is CSARDDGGGTDTQYF. The CDR3 DNA reads TGCAGTGCTAGAGATGACGGCGGGGGCACAGATACGCAGTATTTT. The chain employs TRBV20-1 and TRBJ2-3; D is perhaps TRBD2 (6 bases). The CDR3 consists of 15 residues. The germline CDR1 and CDR2 sequences are DFQATT and SNEGSKA (reference sequence). V lost 0 bases and J lost 1, with 11 bases in between.

This clonotype was counted between two and nine times. The CDR3 nucleotides read TGTGCCAGCAGTGACGGGGACAGTGGCACAGATACGCAGTATTTT. As protein: CASSDGDSGTDTQYF. The chain combines TRBV6-4 with TRBJ2-3; TRBD1 aligns across 7 bases. The CDR3 runs 15 residues. After removal of 2 bases from V and 1 base from J, the junction contained 3 bases not matched to a gene. Per germline, CDR1 MRHNA and CDR2 SNTAGT.

The chain uses TRBV24-1 and TRBJ2-1; D not certain. The V and J ends lost 7 bases and 4 bases respectively, with 13 bases between them. The V gene's germline CDR1 is KGHDR and CDR2 SFDVKD. The CDR3 covers 14 residues. The CDR3 nucleotides are TGTGCCACCAGCAATTCACGGGTTTACAATGAGCAGTTCTTC. This encodes CATSNSRVYNEQFF.

J is TRBJ1-6 and V is TRBV19; perhaps TRBD1 as D (6 bases). Germline assignment: CDR1 LNHDA and CDR2 SQIVND (reference sequence). This CDR3 comprises 14 residues. V was cut by 9 bases and J by 8 bases, with 17 bases left in between. The CDR3, as DNA: TGTGCCAGCACCGGAAAACAGGGTTATTCACCCCTCCACTTT. Encoded protein: CASTGKQGYSPLHF.

This clonotype was counted at least ten times. The genes are TRBV4-2 and TRBJ2-7; the D is unclear. V lost 1 base and J lost 2, with 12 bases in between. Germline V lookup: CDR1 LGHNA, CDR2 YNFKEQ. This CDR3 has 15 amino acids. CDR3 residues: CASSQVYGSAYEQYF. As DNA, the CDR3 is TGTGCCAGCAGCCAAGTTTATGGTAGTGCCTACGAGCAGTACTTC.

This clonotype was counted ten times or more. The rearrangement links TRBV13 to TRBJ2-7; 10 bases fit TRBD1. Losses at the gene ends were 4 bases for V and 6 bases for J; bases not matched to a gene: 6. The germline V gene has CDR1 PRHDT and CDR2 FYEKMQ (reference sequence). This CDR3 is built from 14 residues. Here the CDR3 reads CASSYGTGVGEQYF. The DNA for the CDR3 is TGTGCCAGCAGCTACGGGACAGGGGTAGGCGAGCAGTACTTC.

The J gene is TRBJ2-1, the V gene TRBV5-1; 10 positions match TRBD1. The CDR3 has 15 amino acids. Germline CDR1 SGHRS, CDR2 YFSETQ. Trimming at V came to 5 bases and at J to 4 bases, leaving 6 bases not matched to a gene. The CDR3 region has the DNA TGCGCCAGCAGATTCGGGACAGGGGCATACAATGAGCAGTTCTTC. Its protein product is CASRFGTGAYNEQFF.

Worth noting for this clonotype: The conserved phenylalanine or tryptophan normally closing the CDR3 is absent here, so this likely arose from a read error. The J gene is TRBJ1-1, the V gene TRBV6-1; D call uncertain. V gave up 4 bases and J gave up 1 base, with 10 bases separating them. From germline, CDR1 is MNHNS and CDR2 SASEGT. This CDR3 is 14 amino acids long. The CDR3 loop reads CASSGSLENTEAFS. As DNA, the CDR3 is TGTGCCAGCAGTGGTAGCCTTGAGAACACTGAAGCTTTCTCT.

Only a few counts were recorded for this clonotype. This chain uses TRBV7-2 with TRBJ1-2; no firm D call. V lost 1 base to trimming and J lost 7 bases, with 7 bases between them. Germline CDR1 reads SGHTA; CDR2 reads FQGNSA. This CDR3 comprises 12 residues. The CDR3 coding sequence is TGTGCCAGCAGCTTAGTGGGGTTTGGCTACACCTTC. This gives the protein CASSLVGFGYTF.

This clonotype was found many times. The V gene is TRBV11-1, the J gene TRBJ1-1, with D unresolved. The CDR3 runs 12 residues. Germline CDR1 SGHAT, CDR2 FQDESV (reference sequence). Trimming left V 3 bases short and J 4 bases short, with 6 bases between. The CDR3 spells CASSFSGTEAFF. Written as DNA, the CDR3 is TGTGCCAGCAGCTTCTCCGGCACTGAAGCTTTCTTT.

This clonotype was seen more than once but under ten times. J is TRBJ1-2 and V is TRBV19, with a weak D call TRBD1 (6 bases). Germline CDR1 LNHDA, CDR2 SQIVND (reference sequence). The CDR3 extends over 14 amino acids. V lost 4 bases and J lost 3, with 12 bases in between. The CDR3: CASSKPGQHYGYTF. Here the CDR3 DNA reads TGTGCCAGTAGTAAACCGGGACAACACTATGGCTACACCTTC.

This clonotype was found a few times. The chain combines TRBV2 with TRBJ1-1, with D unclear. Germline CDR1 SNHLY, CDR2 FYNNEI. V dropped 7 bases and J dropped 6 bases, with 9 bases sitting between them. CDR3 size: 11 residues. In DNA, the CDR3 is TGTGCCAGCAAGGACGAAGCTGAAGCTTTCTTT. It encodes CASKDEAEAFF.

This clonotype showed up just a few times. The gene calls are TRBV11-3 and TRBJ1-4; 10 bases fit TRBD1. CDR3 length equals 14 residues. V was clipped by 4 bases and J by 8 bases; unmatched bases: 4. Germline lookup yields CDR1 SGHNT and CDR2 YENEEA. The CDR3 region has the DNA TGTGCCAGCAGCTCCGGGACAGGGGACGAAAAACTGTTTTTT. Its translation is CASSSGTGDEKLFF.

A few counts support this clonotype. The chain employs TRBV5-6 and TRBJ1-1; D is unresolved. The V gene lost 0 bases and the J gene lost 0 bases, with 12 bases spanning the gap. Germline CDR1 reads SGHDT; CDR2 reads YYEEEE. The CDR3 covers 16 residues. DNA for the CDR3: TGTGCCAGCAGCTTGGGGCCCGCCACAATGAACACTGAAGCTTTCTTT. It is translated as CASSLGPATMNTEAFF. The whole variable domain, remainder taken from reference TRBV5-6 and TRBJ1-1, is DAGVTQSPTHLIKTRGQQVTLRCSPKSGHDTVSWYQQALGQGPQFIFQYYEEEERQRGNFPDRFSGHQFPNYSSELNVNALLLGDSALYLCASSLGPATMNTEAFFGQGTRLTVV.

This clonotype appeared many times. CDR3 residues: CASSEVQRGPYEQYF. The CDR3 region has the DNA TGTGCCAGCAGCGAAGTCCAGCGGGGACCCTACGAGCAGTACTTC. The V and J genes are TRBV3-1 and TRBJ2-7, with 7 bases that match TRBD2. The CDR3 length is 15 residues. V shed 5 bases, J shed 2 bases, and the junction held 9 bases outside the gene matches. Germline CDR1 is LGHDT and CDR2 is YNNKEL (reference sequence).

In its sample, this clonotype was seen many times. The CDR3 DNA reads TGTGCCAGCACACCTACGAGCTACGAGCAGTACTTC. This gives the protein CASTPTSYEQYF. J is TRBJ2-7 and V is TRBV27, with unresolved D. The germline V gene has CDR1 MNHEY and CDR2 SMNVEV (reference sequence). The CDR3 covers 12 residues. Between the trimmed V and J ends, which lost 7 bases and 3 bases, there was a span of 10 bases.